The TCR beta chain under discussion was sequenced for a study of OX40 agonist ivuxolimab in advanced cancers. Some clones are missing from TCRdb's copy, which holds only in-frame ones; the method was immunoSEQ multiplex PCR. The table records approximately 66,000 clones, roughly 85% of them present only once. Points on this clone: Its antigen is undetermined.

The ends lost 4 bases at V and 7 bases at J; junction bases unmatched: 15. The germline gives CDR1 MDHEN, CDR2 SYDVKM. CDR3 size: 16 residues. Study-level findings and limits: Relatively little clonal expansion, among the lowest observed, appeared in partial responders at 0.1-3.0 mg/kg.

This TCR was sampled from an adult with an advanced solid tumor such as melanoma, head and neck, liver or kidney cancer. The sequenced sample was CD4+ or CD8+ T cells sorted from blood, obtained in a trial of the OX40 agonist ivuxolimab. The chain carries TRBV28 and TRBJ1-1, with 7 bases identical to TRBD1. The CDR3 is CASSSDGKTGKVEAFF. The CDR3 bases are TGTGCCAGCAGTTCCGATGGGAAGACAGGGAAAGTTGAAGCTTTCTTT.